The 21 T cell receptor beta chains below were found in one sample sequenced in a study of CXCR3-negative and CXCR3-positive naive CD8 T cells. The study made its TRB cDNA libraries by 5' RACE, adding UMI labels. Each CDR3 protein gets one entry in TCRdb, which reprocessed the 5' RACE reads and gives no DNA. This sample's table reports about 43,000 distinct CDR3 sequences. What was sequenced was memory CD8+ T cells from blood. These receptors all come from a human donor in good health. Some clones in this sample may be carry-over from other donors' samples.

The chain combines TRBV20-1 with TRBJ2-3; TCRdb indicates TRBD2, and absent DNA this call remains unverified. Germline lookup yields CDR1 DFQATT and CDR2 SNEGSKA (reference sequence). The CDR3 loop spans 14 amino acids. The CDR3 spells CSARSGGGTDTQYF.

The chain uses TRBV20-1 and TRBJ2-5; TCRdb designates TRBD2, a call that cannot be tested without DNA. The germline V gene has CDR1 DFQATT and CDR2 SNEGSKA (reference sequence). CDR3 size: 18 residues. The CDR3: CSARVALPSGGNQETQYF.

V usage is TRBV29-1 and J usage is TRBJ1-2; there is no DNA to check the TCRdb D call of TRBD1. Germline V gene sequence: CDR1 SQVTM, CDR2 ANQGSEA. The CDR3 length is 14 residues. The CDR3 loop is CSVEDEGENYGYTF.

The chain combines TRBV7-3 with TRBJ2-1; TCRdb's D gene call, TRBD2, goes unchecked for lack of DNA. Germline values: CDR1 SGHTA, CDR2 FQGTGA. The CDR3 contains 15 residues. The CDR3 here is CASSLTGELRHEQFF. The whole variable domain, remainder taken from reference TRBV7-3 and TRBJ2-1, is GAGVSQTPSNKVTEKGKYVELRCDPISGHTALYWYRQSLGQGPEFLIYFQGTGAADDSGLPNDRFFAVRPEGSVSTLKIQRTERGDSAVYLCASSLTGELRHEQFFGPGTRLTVL.

The genes are TRBV7-7 and TRBJ2-7; no DNA is available, so the TRBD1 call from TCRdb remains unchecked. The V gene's germline CDR1 is SSHAT and CDR2 FNYEAQ (reference sequence). The CDR3 totals 15 residues. CDR3 region: CASSPVGQAFYEQYF.

This chain uses TRBV2 with TRBJ2-4. This CDR3 contains 11 residues. The germline CDR1 and CDR2 sequences are SNHLY and FYNNEI. Here the CDR3 reads CASRDSPFQYF.

This clonotype is labeled medium-sized based on frequency. V usage is TRBV7-9 and J usage is TRBJ2-1. The V gene's germline CDR1 is SEHNR and CDR2 FQNEAQ (reference sequence). This CDR3 comprises 12 residues. CDR3: CASSLDHNEQFF. The full variable domain, in which reference TRBV7-9 and TRBJ2-1 provide the parts outside the CDR3, is DTGVSQNPRHKITKRGQNVTFRCDPISEHNRLYWYRQTLGQGPEFLTYFQNEAQLEKSRLLSDRFSAERPKGSFSTLEIQRTEQGDSAMYLCASSLDHNEQFFGPGTRLTVL.

This chain uses TRBV10-3 with TRBJ2-7; with no DNA, the TCRdb D assignment of TRBD2 cannot be verified. Germline V gives CDR1 ENHRY, CDR2 SYGVKD. The CDR3 extends over 17 amino acids. CDR3 protein: CAIRLGRGGQLTYEQYF.

V usage is TRBV6-2 or TRBV6-3 and J usage is TRBJ2-2; TCRdb outputs TRBD1, but without DNA this stays unchecked. CDR1 and CDR2 from the germline V gene are MNHEY and SVGEGT. This CDR3 contains 14 residues. The CDR3 protein is CASSQGQHTGELFF.

This chain uses TRBV28 with TRBJ2-2; without DNA, the TCRdb call of TRBD2 cannot be checked. The CDR3 loop spans 16 amino acids. Germline V gene sequence: CDR1 MDHEN, CDR2 SYDVKM. The CDR3 is CASSLPGTSFTGELFF.

The chain is built from TRBV20-1 and TRBJ1-5; TCRdb's D call of TRBD1 is untestable without DNA. Germline V gene data show CDR1 as DFQATT and CDR2 as SNEGSKA (reference sequence). There are 17 residues in the CDR3. The CDR3 is CSARESTGSLYNQPQHF.

V is TRBV12-3 or TRBV12-4 and J is TRBJ2-6; TCRdb selects TRBD1, and the lack of DNA leaves this call unchecked. CDR3 length equals 18 residues. The CDR3: CASSPEGQGTSGANVLTF.

CDR3 sequence: CASSSERWDRRPGQFF. This sequence joins TRBV11-2 and TRBJ2-1; TCRdb calls TRBD1, which cannot be checked without DNA. The length of the CDR3 is 16 residues. Germline V gene sequence: CDR1 SGHAT, CDR2 FQNNGV.

The J gene is TRBJ1-1, the V gene TRBV7-8. The CDR3 extends over 13 amino acids. Germline-derived CDR1 and CDR2 are SGHVS and FQNEAQ. Here the CDR3 reads CASSLAGNTEAFF.

This chain uses TRBV6-4 with TRBJ2-1; there is no DNA to check the TCRdb D call of TRBD2. This CDR3 is built from 15 residues. The germline V gene has CDR1 MRHNA and CDR2 SNTAGT. Here the CDR3 reads CASSGSGGSYNEQFF.

The chain combines TRBV29-1 with TRBJ1-2. Germline V CDR1 and CDR2: SQVTM, ANQGSEA. The CDR3 covers 13 residues. The CDR3 is CSAISQETYGYTF.

The chain uses TRBV27 and TRBJ2-1; TCRdb proposes TRBD2, but this gene call is untestable without DNA. Germline CDR1 is MNHEY and CDR2 is SMNVEV (reference sequence). The CDR3 runs to 16 residues. CDR3 sequence reads: CASSSSGGLSYNEQFF.

The V and J genes are TRBV7-3 and TRBJ2-7; TCRdb returns TRBD2, unconfirmable since there is no DNA. CDR3 length: 13 amino acids. CDR1 and CDR2 from the germline V gene are SGHTA and FQGTGA. The CDR3 is CASSPGGVHEQYF. Full variable domain (rest looked up from reference TRBV7-3 and TRBJ2-7): GAGVSQTPSNKVTEKGKYVELRCDPISGHTALYWYRQSLGQGPEFLIYFQGTGAADDSGLPNDRFFAVRPEGSVSTLKIQRTERGDSAVYLCASSPGGVHEQYFGPGTRLTVT.

The genes are TRBV27 and TRBJ2-7; the D gene TCRdb calls, TRBD1, cannot be checked with no DNA. Germline CDR1 is MNHEY and CDR2 is SMNVEV (reference sequence). The CDR3 spans 15 residues. The CDR3 sequence is CASRPITGVVHEQYF.

The rearrangement uses TRBV20-1 and TRBJ2-1; TCRdb names TRBD1, which stays unverified in the absence of DNA. Germline-derived CDR1 and CDR2 are DFQATT and SNEGSKA (reference sequence). The CDR3 runs 13 residues. CDR3 in amino acids: CSARQGGAHEQFF.

The chain is built from TRBV4-1 and TRBJ2-1; the D call from TCRdb, TRBD2, cannot be confirmed without DNA. Germline V gene sequence: CDR1 MGHRA, CDR2 YSYEKL. This CDR3 is built from 14 residues. The chain's CDR3 is CASSQVGSRDEQFF.